The 17 T cell receptor beta chains below come from one sample, sequenced in a study of blood T cell repertoires in COVID-19 (TCRdb year 2020). The library was produced with the immunoSEQ multiplex PCR assay. Not all clones reach the TCRdb copy of this immuneACCESS table, which keeps in-frame sequences only. Checked studies attribute under half of the gap to unresolved V genes and leave the rest unexplained. The sample table records some 310,000 clones; 90% of these occur just once. 2.5% to 3.5% of the sample goes to the ten largest clones. Sequenced: peripheral blood. All receptors come from a woman in her twenties or thirties with COVID-19, enrolled during active disease.

This clone showed up just once. V usage is TRBV28 and J usage is TRBJ1-4, with unresolved D. The CDR3 contains 15 residues. Germline loops: CDR1 MDHEN, CDR2 SYDVKM. V shed 6 bases and J shed 5 bases, with 16 bases lying between them. The CDR3 loop reads CASSVALRLNEKLFF. The CDR3 DNA reads TGTGCCAGCAGCGTGGCTCTCAGACTAAATGAAAAACTGTTTTTT.

This sequence joins TRBV27 and TRBJ1-2; 7 nucleotides line up with TRBD1. V was pared by 6 bases and J by 2 bases, with 6 bases of the junction left unmatched. The CDR3 contains 14 residues. Germline loops: CDR1 MNHEY, CDR2 SMNVEV (reference sequence). The DNA of the CDR3 is TGTGCCAGCAGAAACGAGGGGGCGAACTATGGCTACACCTTC. Its translation: CASRNEGANYGYTF.

The gene calls are TRBV28 and TRBJ2-1; possible D gene TRBD2, 7 bases. This CDR3 contains 14 residues. Deletions cut 2 bases from V and 7 bases from J, with 12 bases between. In germline, CDR1 is MDHEN, CDR2 SYDVKM. In DNA, the CDR3 is TGTGCCAGCAGTTTACGGGGGGCCTCAAATGAGCAGTTCTTC. As protein: CASSLRGASNEQFF.

The chain is built from TRBV30 and TRBJ1-2; D remains ambiguous. With 2 bases removed from V and 2 bases from J, the gap between germline ends came to 12 bases. The CDR3 extends over 14 amino acids. CDR1 and CDR2 from the germline V gene are GTSNPN and SVGIG (reference sequence). Here the CDR3 DNA reads TGTGCCTGGAGTCTAGCTGCTGGCAACTATGGCTACACCTTC. Amino acids: CAWSLAAGNYGYTF.

The chain carries TRBV28 and TRBJ1-1; TRBD1 agrees at 7 bases. The CDR3 length is 12 residues. After removal of 7 bases from V and 5 bases from J, the junction contained 4 bases not matched to a gene. The V gene's germline CDR1 is MDHEN and CDR2 SYDVKM. CDR3: CASNTQGTEAFF. CDR3 nucleotides: TGTGCCAGCAACACACAGGGGACTGAAGCTTTCTTT.

J is TRBJ1-5 and V is TRBV6-5; weak D call: TRBD1 (5 bases). Per the germline V gene, CDR1 is MNHEY and CDR2 is SVGAGI. The CDR3 contains 15 residues. Deletions cut 8 bases from V and 7 bases from J, with 21 bases between. The CDR3: CASSSDGQGGQPQHF. DNA for the CDR3: TGTGCCAGCTCATCCGACGGTCAGGGAGGGCAGCCCCAGCATTTT.

This chain joins TRBV28 and TRBJ1-3; 7 positions agree with TRBD1. The CDR3 is 16 residues long. Per germline, CDR1 MDHEN and CDR2 SYDVKM. V was pared by 6 bases and J by 0 bases, with 8 bases of the junction left unmatched. CDR3 bases: TGTGCCAGCAGACCCCCCGGGACAGTCTCTGGAAACACCATATATTTT. Its protein product is CASRPPGTVSGNTIYF.

This chain joins TRBV11-3 and TRBJ1-5; possible D gene TRBD1, 5 bases. The V end was cut by 1 base, the J end by 2 bases, with 9 bases between. The CDR3 runs to 15 residues. Germline loops: CDR1 SGHNT, CDR2 YENEEA. The CDR3 region has the DNA TGTGCCAGCAGCTTAGTGCGGGGCGGCAATCAGCCCCAGCATTTT. Its translation: CASSLVRGGNQPQHF.

This sequence joins TRBV28 and TRBJ1-5; 8 positions agree with TRBD1. V gave up 6 bases and J gave up 3 bases; unmatched junction bases: 10. The germline V gene encodes CDR1 MDHEN and CDR2 SYDVKM. The CDR3 is 16 residues long. The CDR3 nucleotides are TGTGCCAGCAGACTCACCGGGACAGGTCTCAATCAGCCCCAGCATTTT. It is translated as CASRLTGTGLNQPQHF.

A note on this clone: The junction shows a germline mismatch at one end, possibly a read error. The chain uses TRBV4-1 and TRBJ2-1; D remains unclear. Germline assignment: CDR1 MGHRA and CDR2 YSYEKL. The CDR3 totals 13 residues. The CDR3 bases are TGCGCCAGCAGCCAATCACCCTATAATGAGCAGTTCTTC. Translation gives CASSQSPYNEQFF.

This clone was found a few times. In the same sample, other DNA sequences code for this CDR3. The chain links TRBV6-5 to TRBJ2-2, with D maybe TRBD1 (6 bases). There are 14 residues in the CDR3. Germline assignment: CDR1 MNHEY and CDR2 SVGAGI. V was pared by 6 bases and J by 1 base, with 9 bases between. The CDR3 reads CASSTRGNTGELFF. Written as DNA, the CDR3 is TGTGCCAGCAGCACCAGGGGGAACACCGGGGAGCTGTTTTTT.

V and J are TRBV18 and TRBJ1-2, with D perhaps matching TRBD1 (6 bases). Germline CDR1 is KGHSH and CDR2 is LQKENI. The CDR3 totals 16 residues. V lost 6 bases and J 3 bases, leaving 20 bases between the germline ends. The CDR3 region is CASSLSVGGVDYGYTF. In DNA form, the CDR3 reads TGTGCCAGCTCCCTCAGTGTAGGGGGAGTCGACTATGGCTACACCTTC. The entire variable domain, with the rest obtained from reference TRBV18 and TRBJ1-2, is as follows: NAGVMQNPRHLVRRRGQEARLRCSPMKGHSHVYWYRQLPEEGLKFMVYLQKENIIDESGMPKERFSAEFPKEGPSILRIQQVVRGDSAAYFCASSLSVGGVDYGYTFGSGTRLTVV.

This rearrangement joins TRBV28 to TRBJ1-3, with D possibly TRBD1 on 5 matching bases. From germline, CDR1 is MDHEN and CDR2 SYDVKM. Trimming pared 3 bases from V and 7 bases from J, leaving 10 bases between. The CDR3 is made up of 13 amino acids. CDR3 bases: TGTGCCAGCAGTTTTGCAGGGAGGAACACCATATATTTT. Its translation is CASSFAGRNTIYF.

Only one count was recorded for this clone. The chain is built from TRBV30 and TRBJ1-6, with 11 bases that match TRBD1. Looked up from germline, CDR1 is GTSNPN and CDR2 is SVGIG (reference sequence). The CDR3 length is 16 residues. The V segment lost 1 base and the J segment 8 bases; nucleotides outside the gene matches: 7. CDR3 coding DNA: TGTGCCTGGAGTGAAGGACAGGGGGCTAGATATTCACCCCTCCACTTT. Its protein product is CAWSEGQGARYSPLHF.

The genes are TRBV6-5 and TRBJ1-2; no reliable D call. The CDR3 contains 14 residues. V lost 4 bases and J 2 bases, leaving 11 bases between the germline ends. Germline CDR1 and CDR2: MNHEY and SVGAGI. Written as DNA, the CDR3 is TGTGCCAGCAGTTTTAAGGCAGGCAACTATGGCTACACCTTC. Its translation is CASSFKAGNYGYTF.

The chain is built from TRBV10-3 and TRBJ2-7, with a possible D match to TRBD2 (6 bases). Germline values: CDR1 ENHRY, CDR2 SYGVKD. V lost 5 bases to trimming and J lost 6 bases, with 20 bases between them. The CDR3 length is 15 residues. CDR3 amino acids: CAISPGVGGPSEQYF. CDR3 in DNA: TGTGCCATCAGTCCTGGTGTTGGAGGGCCCAGCGAGCAGTACTTC.

The rearrangement uses TRBV15 and TRBJ2-7, with TRBD2 matching over 12 bases. Germline V gene lookup returns CDR1 LNHNV and CDR2 YYDKDF (reference sequence). The CDR3 has 15 amino acids. The trim removed 3 bases at V and 5 bases at J, leaving 5 bases unmatched. This CDR3 reads CATSSGGLAGHEQYF. The CDR3 coding sequence is TGTGCCACCAGCAGTGGGGGACTAGCGGGTCACGAGCAGTACTTC.